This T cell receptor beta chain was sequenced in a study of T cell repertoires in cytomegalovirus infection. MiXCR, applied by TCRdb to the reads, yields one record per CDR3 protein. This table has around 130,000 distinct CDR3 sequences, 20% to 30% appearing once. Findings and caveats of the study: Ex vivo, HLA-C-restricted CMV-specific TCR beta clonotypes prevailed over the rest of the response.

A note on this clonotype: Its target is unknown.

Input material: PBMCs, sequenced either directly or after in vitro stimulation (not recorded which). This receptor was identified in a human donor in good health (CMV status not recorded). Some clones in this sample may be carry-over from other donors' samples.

The CDR3 loop is CASTGRGNQPQHF. The CDR3 DNA reads as TGTGCCAGTACGGGCAGGGGCAATCAGCCCCAGCATTTT. The rearrangement uses TRBV19 and TRBJ1-5; D possibly corresponds to TRBD1 (5 bases). Germline V gene data show CDR1 as LNHDA and CDR2 as SQIVND (reference sequence). This CDR3 spans 13 amino acids. Trimming stripped 7 bases from V and 2 bases from J, with 9 bases between.